The clone carrying this T cell receptor (beta chain) was counted many times. These data come from a study of human T cells and chemical hapten exposure. V gave up 2 bases and J gave up 0 bases, with 4 bases separating them. Germline loops: CDR1 SGHTA, CDR2 FQGNSA. The CDR3 has 13 residues. Noted time point: patch test 1, 2 weeks after DPC sensitization. The treatment was: therapeutic diphenylcyclopropenone sensitization with weekly scalp DPC. TCRdb reprocessed the RACE reads with MiXCR, giving one entry per CDR3 protein. The table has 300,000 to 450,000 distinct CDR3 sequences, around 5% seen once. This chain uses TRBV7-2 with TRBJ1-1; D is undetermined. Source: whole blood, taken in connection with sensitization to the hapten diphenylcyclopropenone (DPC). The origin of this receptor is a woman aged 45-65 years with alopecia areata. Some clones in this sample may be carry-over from other donors' samples. CDR3 protein: CASSLFLNTEAFF. For the CDR3, the DNA is TGTGCCAGCAGCTTATTCCTGAACACTGAAGCTTTCTTT.